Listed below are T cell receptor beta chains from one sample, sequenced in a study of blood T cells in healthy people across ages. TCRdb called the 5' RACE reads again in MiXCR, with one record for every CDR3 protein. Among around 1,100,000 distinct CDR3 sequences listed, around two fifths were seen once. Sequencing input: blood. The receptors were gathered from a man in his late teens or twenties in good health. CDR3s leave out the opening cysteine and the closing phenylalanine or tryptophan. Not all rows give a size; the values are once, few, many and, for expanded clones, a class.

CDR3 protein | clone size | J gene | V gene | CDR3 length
ASSQVAGESYNEQF | . | TRBJ2-1 | TRBV4-2 | 14
SARERQGPTKQY | . | TRBJ2-7 | TRBV20-1 | 12
ASIRRGQETQY | few | TRBJ2-5 | TRBV27 | 11
ASSPSVAGANVLT | few | TRBJ2-6 | TRBV6-5 | 13
AGSEYRAGTKIEAF | . | TRBJ1-1 | TRBV25-1 | 14
ASSLSGVSEQY | . | TRBJ2-7 | TRBV5-1 | 11
SAADRGTVTDTQY | . | TRBJ2-3 | TRBV20-1 | 13
ASSQGTGGMAQH | few | TRBJ1-5 | TRBV3-1 | 12
SVKVGGAEEETQY | few | . | TRBV29-1 | 13
ASSPTSAYPYRLGDNEQF | few | TRBJ2-1 | TRBV4-3 | 18
ASSLRAAYGYT | . | TRBJ1-2 | TRBV7-8 | 11
ASHLQSVNEKLF | . | TRBJ1-4 | TRBV6-2/TRBV6-3 | 12
ASSPLPSGSYEQY | . | TRBJ2-7 | TRBV28 | 13
ASSPRPGLAGDEQF | . | TRBJ2-1 | TRBV4-3 | 14
ASSPFTSGDNEQF | . | TRBJ2-1 | TRBV7-2 | 13
ASSLLGTPGTKLTDTQY | . | TRBJ2-3 | TRBV5-1 | 17
ASSPVGGPYNEQF | . | TRBJ2-1 | TRBV5-1 | 13
ASSQDTGRPLH | . | TRBJ1-6 | TRBV4-3 | 11
ASSLRPRTELYQETQY | few | TRBJ2-5 | TRBV5-1 | 16
ASSSQNQPQH | many | TRBJ1-5 | TRBV6-6 | 10
SAEGGQGANTEAF | . | TRBJ1-1 | TRBV20-1 | 13
VSRTDTQETQY | . | TRBJ2-5 | TRBV6-5 | 11
ATTTSPQPQH | few | TRBJ1-5 | TRBV28 | 10
ASSEAGRYDYGYT | . | TRBJ1-2 | TRBV27 | 13
ASSYRRTSGVQETQY | many | TRBJ2-5 | TRBV3-1 | 15
TSSQEDRENTEAF | few | TRBJ1-1 | TRBV4-3 | 13
ASRPDRNTQY | few | TRBJ2-3 | TRBV12-3/TRBV12-4 | 10
ASSLTSGEQY | few | TRBJ2-7 | TRBV13 | 10
ASHSRGGETQY | . | TRBJ2-5 | TRBV7-2 | 11
SASGTGLGEQY | . | TRBJ2-5 | TRBV20-1 | 11
ASSPGQGLRGYT | . | TRBJ1-2 | TRBV5-1 | 12